What follows are 5 T cell receptor beta chains derived from one specimen sequenced in a study of T cells in localized non-small cell lung cancer. Measured with immunoSEQ multiplex PCR; TCRdb has only the in-frame clones, and not every one. Of some 85,000 clones in the sample, around 82% are singletons; the top ten hold 19%. Source: PBMCs, taken before any cancer treatment. The receptors were gathered from a man between 40 and 69 years old with stage II squamous cell lung carcinoma.

This chain links TRBV18 with TRBJ1-2, with D perhaps TRBD1 (5 bases). Germline V gene data show CDR1 as KGHSH and CDR2 as LQKENI. V was pared by 2 bases and J by 6 bases, with 10 bases between. CDR3 size: 13 residues. The CDR3 protein is CASSPGASNGYTF. In DNA, the CDR3 is TGTGCCAGCTCACCAGGGGCGAGTAATGGCTACACCTTC.

The chain has TRBV18 and TRBJ2-1, with TRBD2 matching 13 bases. CDR3 size: 15 residues. J was trimmed by 7 bases and V by 3 bases; bases with no gene match: 3. The germline V gene has CDR1 KGHSH and CDR2 LQKENI. The CDR3 nucleotides read TGTGCCAGCTCACCCACTAGCGGGGGGGCTAATGAGCAGTTCTTC. The encoded protein is CASSPTSGGANEQFF. Based on the CDR3 plus reference TRBV18 and TRBJ2-1, the full variable domain is NAGVMQNPRHLVRRRGQEARLRCSPMKGHSHVYWYRQLPEEGLKFMVYLQKENIIDESGMPKERFSAEFPKEGPSILRIQQVVRGDSAAYFCASSPTSGGANEQFFGPGTRLTVL.

The chain combines TRBV7-8 with TRBJ2-2, with unresolved D. Germline CDR1 SGHVS, CDR2 FQNEAQ. The V end was cut by 1 base, the J end by 3 bases, with 12 bases between. The CDR3 runs to 16 residues. The CDR3 loop is CASSLVTSTYTGELFF. CDR3 sequence (DNA): TGTGCCAGCAGCTTAGTTACCTCAACATACACCGGGGAGCTGTTTTTT.

At least ten counts were recorded for this clone. The chain recombines TRBV27 with TRBJ2-3; the D gene is possibly TRBD2 (7 bases). Germline lookup yields CDR1 MNHEY and CDR2 SMNVEV (reference sequence). CDR3 length equals 14 residues. Trimming cost V 11 bases and J 8 bases, with 23 bases left between them. The CDR3 DNA reads as TGTGCCTCTGGGGGGGGGCCCTCCCCAGCTACGCAGTATTTT. This encodes CASGGGPSPATQYF.

This clone was counted only a few times. CDR3 region: CASSLLGGPNHGYTF. The DNA for the CDR3 is TGTGCCAGCAGCTTATTAGGGGGTCCTAATCATGGCTACACCTTC. This chain uses TRBV7-3 with TRBJ1-2; tentatively, D is TRBD1 (6 bases). CDR1 SGHTA and CDR2 FQGTGA come from the germline V gene. The CDR3 loop spans 15 amino acids. V was pared by 2 bases and J by 6 bases, with 16 bases between.